This record covers a single T cell receptor beta chain. Definite or probable Susac syndrome was diagnosed using recently defined diagnostic criteria. These data originate in a study of CD8 T cells in Susac syndrome. It was with random hexamers that about 0.45 to 1 ug RNA was reverse transcribed. TCRdb reanalysed the immunoSEQ multiplex PCR reads using MiXCR and keeps one entry per CDR3 protein. The sample carries over 150,000 distinct CDR3 sequences, 90% to 97% recorded once. This clonotype originated in a human donor with Susac syndrome. Sample: CD4+ T cells from PBMCs.

In DNA form, the CDR3 reads TGTGCCATCGACACAAGGGCCAGGGCCTCCTACGAGCAGTACGTC. This codes for CAIDTRARASYEQYV. The gene calls are TRBV24-1 and TRBJ2-7; D may be TRBD1 (5 bases). Germline lookup yields CDR1 KGHDR and CDR2 SFDVKD. The CDR3 consists of 15 residues. V lost 11 bases to trimming and J lost 0 bases, with 19 bases between them.